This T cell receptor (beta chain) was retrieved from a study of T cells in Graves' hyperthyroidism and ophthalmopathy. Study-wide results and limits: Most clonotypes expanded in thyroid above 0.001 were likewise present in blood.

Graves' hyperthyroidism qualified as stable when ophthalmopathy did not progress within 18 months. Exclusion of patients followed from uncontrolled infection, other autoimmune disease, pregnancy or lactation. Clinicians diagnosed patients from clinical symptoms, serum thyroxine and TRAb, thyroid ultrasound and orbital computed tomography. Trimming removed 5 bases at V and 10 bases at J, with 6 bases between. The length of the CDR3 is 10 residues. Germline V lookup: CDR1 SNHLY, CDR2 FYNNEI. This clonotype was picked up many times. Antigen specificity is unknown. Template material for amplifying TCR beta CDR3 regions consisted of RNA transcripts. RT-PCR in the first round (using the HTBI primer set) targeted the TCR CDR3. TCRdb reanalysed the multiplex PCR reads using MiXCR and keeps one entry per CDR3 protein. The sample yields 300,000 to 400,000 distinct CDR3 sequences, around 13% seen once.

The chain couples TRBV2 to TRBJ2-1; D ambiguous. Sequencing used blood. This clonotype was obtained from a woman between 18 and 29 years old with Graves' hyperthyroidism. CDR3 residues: CASSPEEQFF. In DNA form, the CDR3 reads TGTGCCAGCAGTCCCGAGGAGCAGTTCTTC.